In this sample, the clone carrying this T cell receptor (beta chain) turned up once. The antigen is unknown. This record comes from a study of CD8 T cells in ankylosing spondylitis. Study-level results: There was a TCR beta motif, made of several highly homologous variants, that appeared characteristic of ankylosing spondylitis blood. Clones linked to disease, bearing a CD8+ phenotype, were relatively rare in peripheral blood.

Library preparation for TCR beta used quantitative 5'-RACE with molecular barcodes. TCRdb reprocessed the 5' RACE reads via MiXCR and lists one record per CDR3 protein. The data hold roughly 700,000 distinct CDR3 sequences, with over 15% observed a single time. This CDR3 spans 19 amino acids. The V and J ends lost 3 bases and 4 bases, in that order; junction bases with no gene match: 10. The sample was blood, either unsorted or a sorted T cell fraction (not recorded which). This receptor was taken from a male donor with ankylosing spondylitis. This chain connects TRBV12-3 or TRBV12-4 to TRBJ2-1, with 15 bases matching TRBD2. The CDR3 nucleotides read TGTGCCAGCAGTTTTAAGGGACTAGCGGGAGGCCCATATTACAATGAGCAGTTCTTC. This codes for CASSFKGLAGGPYYNEQFF.